Listed below are T cell receptor beta chains from one sample, sequenced in a study of T cell repertoires in cytomegalovirus infection. These receptors have no known antigen. From the reads, TCRdb called clonotypes with MiXCR, one entry per CDR3 protein. The data show about 830,000 distinct CDR3 sequences, with 30% to 35% seen just once and approximately 13% held by the top ten. The material was cultured CD8+ T cells from PBMCs, obtained from culture after CMV antigen stimulation. Receptors originate from a human donor in good health (CMV status not recorded). Some clones in this sample may be carry-over from other donors' samples. Both conserved end residues are part of each CDR3. Each record gives: clone size, V gene, D gene, J gene, CDR3 DNA, CDR3 protein. The D gene is left open where the match is weak. Not every row has a clone size; where given, it reads once, few, many or a size class.

NA	TRBV10-3	NA	TRBJ2-3	TGTGCCATCAGTGAGTCTGCCGGGGCGGGCGTTGTCACAGATACGCAGTATTTT	CAISESAGAGVVTDTQYF
NA	TRBV2	TRBD1	TRBJ2-1	TGTGCCAGCAGTATAAACAGGGGGCGTTTGAATGAGCAGTTCTTC	CASSINRGRLNEQFF
NA	TRBV19	NA	TRBJ1-2	TGTGCGTCAGGACTACCTGGGGATGGCTACACCTTC	CASGLPGDGYTF
NA	TRBV7-8	NA	TRBJ1-2	TGTGCCAGCAGCTTAGTTTTCGCGGGCGCAAGGGGCTACACCTTC	CASSLVFAGARGYTF
NA	TRBV7-8	TRBD1	TRBJ2-5	TGTGCCAGCAGCTCGCCGGGACAGGGTGTGGAGACCCAGTACTTC	CASSSPGQGVETQYF
NA	TRBV10-3	NA	TRBJ1-2	TGTGCCATCAGGAATAGAGGGATTGGCTATGGCTACACCTTC	CAIRNRGIGYGYTF
NA	TRBV12-3/TRBV12-4	TRBD1	TRBJ1-5	TGTGCCAGCAGTTTAGACCCTCCTTTTGGGACAGGGGAAGAAAGGAATCAGCCCCAGCATTTT	CASSLDPPFGTGEERNQPQHF
NA	TRBV20-1	TRBD1	TRBJ1-1	TGCAGTGCTAGAGATGACAGGGTAGAGAACACTGAAGCTTTCTTT	CSARDDRVENTEAFF
few	TRBV6-1	NA	TRBJ1-5	TGTGCCGCGAGCGGACAGTATAGCAATCAGCCCCAGCATTTT	CAASGQYSNQPQHF
few	TRBV11-3	NA	TRBJ2-1	TGTGCCAGCAGCTTAGAAAATGGGATTGAGCAGTTCTTC	CASSLENGIEQFF
many	TRBV7-2	TRBD2	TRBJ2-1	TGTGCCAGCAGCTTGACTCCGGGACTAGCGCTCGAGGCGTTCTACAATGAGCAGTTCTTC	CASSLTPGLALEAFYNEQFF
few	TRBV7-6	NA	TRBJ2-1	TGTGCCAGCAGCTTACTCACGACCTACAATGAGCAGTTCTTC	CASSLLTTYNEQFF
few	TRBV3-1	NA	TRBJ2-7	TGTGCCAGCAGCCAAGGAGGGTTGTACGAGCAGTACTTC	CASSQGGLYEQYF
many	TRBV6-1	NA	TRBJ1-1	TGTGCCAGCACCCAAATGAGTTACACTGAAGCTTTCTTT	CASTQMSYTEAFF
many	TRBV6-5	NA	TRBJ1-2	TGTGCCAGCAGTTACTCGGGCAGGGCCAACTATGGCTACACCTTC	CASSYSGRANYGYTF
few	TRBV10-3	NA	TRBJ1-2	TGTGCCATCAAGACGGAGGCTGGCTACACCTTC	CAIKTEAGYTF
few	TRBV12-3/TRBV12-4	NA	TRBJ2-2	TGTGCCAGCATCACATCCGGACTCCAGAACACCGGGGAGCTGTTTTTT	CASITSGLQNTGELFF
few	TRBV27	NA	TRBJ1-5	TGTGCCAGCAGTTTATCGCAATACAATCAGCCCCAGCATTTT	CASSLSQYNQPQHF
many	TRBV12-3/TRBV12-4	NA	TRBJ1-2	TGTGCCAGCAGTTATGGCAGGGCGAACTATGGCTACACCTTC	CASSYGRANYGYTF
many	TRBV7-9	TRBD1	TRBJ1-2	TGTGCCAGCAGCTTAGTCGGACAGGTTCGGAGTTATGGCTACACCTTC	CASSLVGQVRSYGYTF
many	TRBV6-2/TRBV6-3	NA	TRBJ2-1	TGTGCCAGCAGTTACTCGTATGAGCAGTTCTTC	CASSYSYEQFF
NA	TRBV7-9	NA	TRBJ2-7	TGTGCCAGCAGCTTAGTTCTAGGGGGACTATACGAGCAGTACTTC	CASSLVLGGLYEQYF
many	TRBV7-2	NA	TRBJ2-3	TGTGCCAGCAGCACAGATACGCAGTATTTT	CASSTDTQYF
NA	TRBV4-1	NA	TRBJ2-2	TGCGCCAGCAGCCAATGGGGACCGGAGGTACTAACGAACACCGGGGAGCTGTTTTTT	CASSQWGPEVLTNTGELFF
NA	TRBV4-2	NA	TRBJ2-1	TGTGCCAGCAGCCAAGTACTAGCCGATGAGCAGTTCTTC	CASSQVLADEQFF
many	TRBV5-5	NA	TRBJ1-1	TGTGCCAGCAGCTTCAGGGAGGGCACTGAAGCTTTCTTT	CASSFREGTEAFF
many	TRBV7-2	TRBD2	TRBJ2-5	TGTGCCAGCAGCCCTAGCGGGGGGGCCGGAAAGACCCAGTACTTC	CASSPSGGAGKTQYF
NA	TRBV10-3	NA	TRBJ1-5	TGTGCCATCAGTGAGTCAGGAGGGGATGGGAATCAGCCCCAGCATTTT	CAISESGGDGNQPQHF
NA	TRBV20-1	NA	TRBJ2-3	TGCAGTGCTAGAGTCGGGGGGCTAACCCTGAGCACAGATACGCAGTATTTT	CSARVGGLTLSTDTQYF
NA	TRBV12-3/TRBV12-4	NA	TRBJ1-1	TGTGCCAGCAGTCCCCCTCGGAAGATCCAGAGGCAGGGAAACACTGAAGCTTTCTTT	CASSPPRKIQRQGNTEAFF
many	TRBV7-6	NA	TRBJ2-5	TGTGCCAGCAGTCCTAGACCCGGGGCGGGAGAGACCCAGTACTTC	CASSPRPGAGETQYF
NA	TRBV19	NA	TRBJ2-5	TGTGCCAGTAGTCCCCGAGGAGCGGAGTACCAAGAGACCCAGTACTTC	CASSPRGAEYQETQYF
few	TRBV7-6	TRBD2	TRBJ2-1	TGTGCCAGCAGCCGGGGGGGAAGGGGCATAAATGAGCAGTTCTTC	CASSRGGRGINEQFF
many	TRBV6-5	NA	TRBJ1-5	TGTGCCAGCAGTCAAACAGCTCTTGCCCTCAATCAGCCCCAGCATTTT	CASSQTALALNQPQHF
few	TRBV12-5	TRBD2	TRBJ2-3	TGTGCTAGTGGTTTGACTAGCGGTAGCACAGATACGCAGTATTTT	CASGLTSGSTDTQYF
NA	TRBV12-3/TRBV12-4	NA	TRBJ2-3	TGTGCCAGCAGTTTAGTTCGAGGGGGGCCGGGTAGCACAGATACGCAGTATTTT	CASSLVRGGPGSTDTQYF
many	TRBV4-1	NA	TRBJ2-2	TGCGCCAGCAGCCCCAAGGGCGGCCCAACAAGTACCGGGGAGCTGTTTTTT	CASSPKGGPTSTGELFF
NA	TRBV7-9	NA	TRBJ1-3	TGTGCCAGCAGCTTAAACTTGGCTCGCTCTGGAAACACCATATATTTT	CASSLNLARSGNTIYF
NA	TRBV20-1	NA	TRBJ1-1	TGCAGTGCTAGAGTCAACCCCAGGAACACTGAAGCTTTCTTT	CSARVNPRNTEAFF
NA	TRBV29-1	TRBD2	TRBJ2-5	TGCAGCGTCGCACCGGGACTAGTCGGAGAGACCCAGTACTTC	CSVAPGLVGETQYF
NA	TRBV5-4	TRBD1	TRBJ1-1	TGTGCCAGCAACAGACAGGGCTGGGTCGCTGAAGCTTTCTTT	CASNRQGWVAEAFF
NA	TRBV7-2	TRBD1	TRBJ2-7	TGTGCCAGCAGCCCCCAGGACAGGAGAGCCTACGAGCAGTACTTC	CASSPQDRRAYEQYF